The T cell receptor beta chain under discussion was sequenced for a study of stem cell transplantation in POMP-related autoinflammatory disease. In the study overall: Hypothesis: faulty thymoproteasomes impair CD8+ T-cell selection, skewing TRB repertoires.

Germline assignment: CDR1 SGDLS and CDR2 YYNGEE. The CDR3 is 17 amino acids. The V gene end was trimmed by 4 bases and the J gene end by 0 bases; junction bases not matched to a gene: 10. PRAID combined immunodeficiency and autoinflammation. Produced via immunoSEQ multiplex PCR; TCRdb's table is partial and in-frame only. This repertoire shows 4,700 or so clones, more than 85% found once; its top ten account for about 2.4%. This rearrangement joins TRBV9 to TRBJ2-1; 7 bases match TRBD2. This clonotype was sampled from a human patient with POMP-related autoinflammation and immune dysregulation (PRAID). Certain T cells may be donor cells from the graft. The sample consisted of CD8+ T cells from PBMCs, taken after stem cell transplantation. The CDR3 DNA reads as TGTGCCAGCAGCCCACTACCTAGCGGAAGCTCCTACAATGAGCAGTTCTTC. Translated: CASSPLPSGSSYNEQFF. Together with reference TRBV9 and TRBJ2-1, the CDR3 gives the full variable domain: DSGVTQTPKHLITATGQRVTLRCSPRSGDLSVYWYQQSLDQGLQFLIQYYNGEERAKGNILERFSAQQFPDLHSELNLSSLELGDSALYFCASSPLPSGSSYNEQFFGPGTRLTVL.